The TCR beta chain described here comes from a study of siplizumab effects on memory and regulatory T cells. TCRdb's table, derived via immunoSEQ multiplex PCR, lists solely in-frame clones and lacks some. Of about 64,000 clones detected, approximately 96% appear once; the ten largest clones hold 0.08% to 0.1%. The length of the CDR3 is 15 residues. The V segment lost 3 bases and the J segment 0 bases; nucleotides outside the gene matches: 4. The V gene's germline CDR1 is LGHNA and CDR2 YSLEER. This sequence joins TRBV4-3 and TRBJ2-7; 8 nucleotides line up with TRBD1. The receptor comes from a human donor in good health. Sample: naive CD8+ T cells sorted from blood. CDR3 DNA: TGCGCCAGCAGCCAGGACAGGGAAAGCTCCTACGAGCAGTACTTC. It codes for CASSQDRESSYEQYF.